This T cell receptor (beta chain) was recovered during a study of long-term antiretroviral therapy in people with HIV. Overall study context: About a decade before 2015, the earliest samples were taken when ART was typically delayed. Notes on the study in general: Therapy changes, viral resistance and ART adherence were not documented in the available data.

The libraries were made with immunoSEQ v3.0 at survey level. TCRdb keeps only in-frame clones here, not all; method: immunoSEQ multiplex PCR. The sample lists tens of thousands of clones, approximately 80% occurring once. Note on this clone: Its antigen remains unknown.

Trimming cost V 7 bases and J 5 bases, with 13 bases left between them. The CDR3 length is 13 residues. Germline values: CDR1 MNHNY, CDR2 SVGAGI (reference sequence). There was at least one pre-ART PBMC sample for each donor, plus at least two post-ART PBMC samples. V usage is TRBV6-6 and J usage is TRBJ2-3; a possible D gene is TRBD1 (7 bases). The material sequenced was unsorted PBMCs, taken 3.1 years after starting antiretroviral therapy. The source of this sequence is a woman aged 45-65 years with HIV. In DNA form, the CDR3 reads TGTGCCAGCACCTACAGGGGAGGAGATACGCAGTATTTT. It encodes CASTYRGGDTQYF.